What follows are 2 T cell receptor beta chains derived from one specimen sequenced in a study of siplizumab effects on memory and regulatory T cells. Profiled with immunoSEQ multiplex PCR; TCRdb holds only in-frame clones, not every one. The repertoire holds about 100,000 clones, 90% to 95% seen once, with under 0.7% in the top ten. Input material: Tregs sorted from blood. These receptors originate from a human donor in good health.

The DNA for the CDR3 is TGTGCCAGCAGCCAAGAGCGATATCAGAATCAGCCCCAGCATTTT. Its translation: CASSQERYQNQPQHF. The chain has TRBV4-2 and TRBJ1-5; D is unclear. Germline V gives CDR1 LGHNA, CDR2 YNFKEQ. The V end was cut by 0 bases, the J end by 4 bases, with 10 bases between. The CDR3 sequence is 15 residues long.

The gene calls are TRBV2 and TRBJ2-6; D might be TRBD1 (5 bases). The length of the CDR3 is 15 residues. Germline V gene data show CDR1 as SNHLY and CDR2 as FYNNEI. V was trimmed by 6 bases and J by 2 bases, leaving 11 bases between them. CDR3 sequence reads: CASRGDSPGANVLTF. For the CDR3, the DNA is TGTGCCAGCAGGGGTGACAGTCCTGGGGCCAACGTCCTGACTTTC. Full variable domain (outside the CDR3, taken from reference TRBV2 and TRBJ2-6): EPEVTQTPSHQVTQMGQEVILRCVPISNHLYFYWYRQILGQKVEFLVSFYNNEISEKSEIFDDQFSVERPDGSNFTLKIRSTKLEDSAMYFCASRGDSPGANVLTFGAGSRLTVL.